The 9 T cell receptor beta chains below all came from one sample that was sequenced in a study of blood T cell repertoires in COVID-19 (TCRdb year 2020). The method behind the library was the immunoSEQ multiplex PCR assay. In its TCRdb copy, this immuneACCESS table keeps in-frame sequences only and misses some clones. Where compared with another copy, unresolved V genes explain less than half of these, and the others have no known cause. The sample includes 470,000 or so clones, with 70% to 90% observed a single time. Roughly 1.9% of the sample comes from the top ten. What was sequenced was PBMCs or T cells enriched from blood (not recorded which). These TCRs come from a woman under 30 with acute COVID-19.

The rearrangement joins TRBV2 to TRBJ2-5; D might be TRBD1 (6 bases). The CDR3 extends over 15 amino acids. The V end lost 2 bases, the J end lost 4 bases, and 14 bases lay between the germline ends. CDR1 is SNHLY and CDR2 is FYNNEI in the germline V gene. CDR3 protein: CASSELGLGGETQYF. The CDR3 DNA reads as TGTGCCAGCAGTGAATTGGGCCTAGGGGGAGAGACCCAGTACTTC.

This chain uses TRBV7-8 with TRBJ2-7; 15 bases are shared with TRBD2. The CDR3 sequence is 17 residues long. The J segment lost 0 bases and the V segment lost 5 bases, leaving 5 bases of the junction unmatched. Germline CDR1 is SGHVS and CDR2 is FQNEAQ. The CDR3 nucleotides are TGTGCCAGCAGCGGCGGGACTAGCGGGAGGAGCTCCTACGAGCAGTACTTC. Encoded protein: CASSGGTSGRSSYEQYF.

This chain joins TRBV5-6 and TRBJ2-7; TRBD1 might be the D (6 bases). This CDR3 contains 17 residues. CDR1 is SGHDT, CDR2 YYEEEE, per germline. V was trimmed by 4 bases and J by 3 bases, leaving 23 bases between them. CDR3 bases: TGTGCCAGCAGCCCCGTCAGGTCGGGACACTCGGTCTACGAGCAGTACTTC. It codes for CASSPVRSGHSVYEQYF.

This clone was observed a handful of times. The rearrangement joins TRBV3-1 (or the pseudogene TRBV3-2) to TRBJ1-5; TRBD1 is a possible D gene (5 bases). Trimming removed 4 bases at V and 4 bases at J, with 8 bases between. The CDR3 totals 13 residues. The V gene's germline CDR1 is LGHDT and CDR2 YNNKEL (reference sequence). The CDR3 DNA is TGTGCCAGCAGCCCAGACAGTAATCAGCCCCAGCATTTT. It specifies CASSPDSNQPQHF.

V is TRBV21-1 and J is TRBJ2-1; the table names TRBD2, a call not compared with the DNA. TRBV21-1 is designated a pseudogene. This CDR3 has 15 amino acids. In DNA form, the CDR3 reads TGTGCCAGCGGCATAGGGGGGGCTGAGGGCAATGAGCAGTTCTTC. It specifies CASGIGGAEGNEQFF.

This sequence joins TRBV5-1 and TRBJ2-1, with D tentatively TRBD2 (5 bases). This CDR3 contains 12 residues. V lost 4 bases, J lost 9 bases, and 11 bases lay in between. Germline V CDR1 and CDR2: SGHRS, YFSETQ. The CDR3 loop reads CASSPGVGEQFF. In DNA form, the CDR3 reads TGCGCCAGCAGCCCCGGGGTCGGTGAGCAGTTCTTC.

The V call is TRBV7-8, the J call TRBJ2-7; D might be TRBD2 (5 bases). The CDR3 is 13 amino acids. Between the trimmed V and J ends, which lost 8 bases and 7 bases, there was a span of 18 bases. CDR1 is SGHVS and CDR2 is FQNEAQ in the germline V gene. The CDR3 spells CASADRSSGEQYF. The DNA for the CDR3 is TGTGCCAGCGCTGACCGTTCAAGCGGTGAGCAGTACTTC.

V usage is TRBV5-5 and J usage is TRBJ2-5, with unresolved D. Germline CDR1 is SGHKS and CDR2 is YYEKEE (reference sequence). Deletions cut 3 bases from V and 3 bases from J, with 15 bases between. The CDR3 has 15 amino acids. The CDR3 region is CASSYDIWVKETQYF. CDR3 sequence (DNA): TGTGCCAGCAGCTATGACATTTGGGTCAAAGAGACCCAGTACTTC.

The V gene is TRBV6-5, the J gene TRBJ2-7; possible D gene TRBD2, 6 bases. V was cut by 0 bases and J by 2 bases, with 11 bases left in between. The CDR3 contains 15 residues. Germline lookup yields CDR1 MNHEY and CDR2 SVGAGI. The CDR3: CASSYSIGGAYEQYF. For the CDR3, the DNA is TGTGCCAGCAGTTACTCGATTGGCGGGGCCTACGAGCAGTACTTC.